This passage covers 32 T cell receptor beta chains from one sample sequenced in a study of monozygotic twins with inflammatory bowel disease. From its re-call of the 5' RACE reads, TCRdb lists each CDR3 protein once, without DNA. The sample table includes roughly 200,000 distinct CDR3 sequences. Sequencing input: blood. The source is a human donor with ulcerative colitis or Crohn's disease, or a healthy co-twin of an affected twin (not recorded which).

The genes are TRBV12-3 or TRBV12-4 and TRBJ1-5. The CDR3 covers 12 residues. The CDR3 reads CASAQSNQPQHF.

V gene TRBV6-1 combines with J gene TRBJ1-1; TCRdb picks TRBD1, but there is no DNA to check that call. This CDR3 comprises 13 residues. Germline CDR1 is MNHNS and CDR2 is SASEGT. The CDR3 sequence: CASSERGNAEAFF.

The chain links TRBV7-2 to TRBJ2-7; TCRdb lists TRBD2, though no DNA is available to test this call. Germline V gene sequence: CDR1 SGHTA, CDR2 FQGNSA. The CDR3 is 15 amino acids. CDR3 sequence: CASSVTSGGAYEQYF.

The chain employs TRBV28 and TRBJ2-4; checking the TCRdb D call of TRBD1 is not possible without DNA. Germline CDR1 reads MDHEN; CDR2 reads SYDVKM. The CDR3 loop spans 14 amino acids. CDR3 protein: CASTRVSGQNIQYF.

The V call is TRBV29-1, the J call TRBJ2-7; TCRdb returns TRBD1, unconfirmable since there is no DNA. This CDR3 has 14 residues. The germline gives CDR1 SQVTM, CDR2 ANQGSEA. The CDR3 sequence: CSVEVPGARYEQYF.

The chain carries TRBV19 and TRBJ1-2; with no DNA, the TCRdb D assignment of TRBD1 cannot be verified. Germline CDR1 reads LNHDA; CDR2 reads SQIVND (reference sequence). The CDR3 is 14 residues long. This chain's CDR3 is CASTLGQGQRGYTF.

The CDR3 spells CASSPGGTENLYGYTF. The chain recombines TRBV28 with TRBJ1-2; TCRdb reports TRBD1, a call that lacks DNA to check it against. The CDR3 is 16 residues long. Per the germline V gene, CDR1 is MDHEN and CDR2 is SYDVKM.

The V and J genes are TRBV9 and TRBJ2-1; TCRdb proposes TRBD1, but this gene call is untestable without DNA. CDR1 and CDR2 (germline): SGDLS, YYNGEE. This CDR3 has 13 residues. This chain's CDR3 is CASGSGSYNEQFF. Full variable domain (remainder filled in from reference TRBV9 and TRBJ2-1): DSGVTQTPKHLITATGQRVTLRCSPRSGDLSVYWYQQSLDQGLQFLIQYYNGEERAKGNILERFSAQQFPDLHSELNLSSLELGDSALYFCASGSGSYNEQFFGPGTRLTVL.

The rearrangement links TRBV27 to TRBJ2-1; TCRdb lists TRBD2, though no DNA is available to test this call. Germline-derived CDR1 and CDR2 are MNHEY and SMNVEV (reference sequence). The CDR3 covers 17 residues. CDR3 sequence reads: CASSRGDFSGVYNEQFF.

The chain carries TRBV11-2 and TRBJ2-3. The CDR3 spans 11 residues. Germline V gives CDR1 SGHAT, CDR2 FQNNGV. The CDR3 sequence: CASSLTPVQYF.

The chain is built from TRBV10-3 and TRBJ1-1. Germline V CDR1 and CDR2: ENHRY, SYGVKD. This CDR3 has 15 residues. CDR3 region: CAISESTTVNTEAFF.

The chain has TRBV24-1 and TRBJ2-3. Germline loops: CDR1 KGHDR, CDR2 SFDVKD. The CDR3 has 14 residues. The CDR3 here is CATSDLGVPDTQYF.

The chain recombines TRBV5-1 with TRBJ2-1; the D call from TCRdb, TRBD1, cannot be confirmed without DNA. This CDR3 contains 15 residues. Germline V gene data show CDR1 as SGHRS and CDR2 as YFSETQ. CDR3 protein: CASSGRTGGSNEQFF.

The chain combines TRBV4-3 with TRBJ1-2; TCRdb reports TRBD1, a call that lacks DNA to check it against. The length of the CDR3 is 17 residues. The germline CDR1 and CDR2 sequences are LGHNA and YSLEER. This chain's CDR3 is CASSQELDPRAWGGYTF.

V gene TRBV29-1 combines with J gene TRBJ2-2. In germline, CDR1 is SQVTM, CDR2 ANQGSEA. The length of the CDR3 is 12 residues. Here the CDR3 reads CSVGLNTGELFF.

The chain is built from TRBV20-1 and TRBJ1-5; TCRdb calls TRBD1, which cannot be checked without DNA. This CDR3 region has 14 residues. Germline V gene sequence: CDR1 DFQATT, CDR2 SNEGSKA (reference sequence). The CDR3: CSARVQGWNQPQHF.

The chain employs TRBV4-2 and TRBJ1-3. The germline V gene encodes CDR1 LGHNA and CDR2 YNFKEQ. The CDR3 extends over 15 amino acids. CDR3: CASSGLRVSGNTIYF.

The V call is TRBV6-5, the J call TRBJ1-6. Germline V CDR1 and CDR2: MNHEY, SVGAGI. The CDR3 sequence is 14 residues long. The CDR3 protein is CASSYAGRNSPLHF.

This sequence joins TRBV4-2 and TRBJ2-7; absent DNA, TCRdb's TRBD2 call cannot be checked. The CDR3 has 14 amino acids. Per the germline V gene, CDR1 is LGHNA and CDR2 is YNFKEQ. The CDR3 is CASSQGGTSYEQYF.

J is TRBJ2-1 and V is TRBV2; TCRdb lists TRBD1, though no DNA is available to test this call. Germline CDR1 and CDR2: SNHLY and FYNNEI. The CDR3 loop spans 14 amino acids. The CDR3 is CASSVVVRGSEQFF.

The chain joins TRBV2 to TRBJ1-5. Looked up from germline, CDR1 is SNHLY and CDR2 is FYNNEI. CDR3 length: 13 residues. This CDR3 reads CASVMGMNQPQHF. The full variable domain, rest sourced from reference TRBV2 and TRBJ1-5, is EPEVTQTPSHQVTQMGQEVILRCVPISNHLYFYWYRQILGQKVEFLVSFYNNEISEKSEIFDDQFSVERPDGSNFTLKIRSTKLEDSAMYFCASVMGMNQPQHFGDGTRLSIL.

The CDR3 loop reads CASTTRAMPLGGYTF. V gene TRBV7-9 combines with J gene TRBJ1-2. Germline V gene lookup returns CDR1 SEHNR and CDR2 FQNEAQ (reference sequence). CDR3 length equals 15 residues. Looking up the rest from reference TRBV7-9 and TRBJ1-2 gives the full variable domain: DTGVSQNPRHKITKRGQNVTFRCDPISEHNRLYWYRQTLGQGPEFLTYFQNEAQLEKSRLLSDRFSAERPKGSFSTLEIQRTEQGDSAMYLCASTTRAMPLGGYTFGSGTRLTVV.

The chain couples TRBV6-2 or TRBV6-3 to TRBJ1-2. The CDR3 totals 13 residues. CDR1 and CDR2 (germline): MNHEY, SVGEGT. The CDR3 here is CASSYLTRNGYTF.

V usage is TRBV5-1 and J usage is TRBJ2-1; absent DNA, TCRdb's TRBD1 call cannot be checked. This CDR3 is built from 16 residues. The V gene's germline CDR1 is SGHRS and CDR2 YFSETQ. The CDR3 loop is CASSLGGAEMANEQFF.

The rearrangement uses TRBV29-1 and TRBJ2-3; checking the TCRdb D call of TRBD2 is not possible without DNA. Per the germline V gene, CDR1 is SQVTM and CDR2 is ANQGSEA. CDR3 length: 12 amino acids. The CDR3 sequence: CSVRSGSVTQYF.

The chain carries TRBV6-2 or TRBV6-3 and TRBJ2-1; TCRdb's D call of TRBD2 is untestable without DNA. CDR1 is MNHEY, CDR2 SVGEGT, per germline. The CDR3 contains 16 residues. The CDR3 sequence is CASSYGLASGYNEQFF.

V is TRBV5-1 and J is TRBJ2-3; TCRdb gives TRBD1 as the D gene, but with no DNA this cannot be confirmed. From germline, CDR1 is SGHRS and CDR2 YFSETQ. This CDR3 is 15 amino acids long. The CDR3 protein is CASSRTGTGSDTQYF.

The genes are TRBV7-3 and TRBJ2-2; TCRdb's assignment of TRBD2 cannot be checked, as there is no DNA. The CDR3 has 16 residues. CDR1 is SGHTA, CDR2 FQGTGA, per germline. This CDR3 is CASSQTALEGTGELFF.

The chain links TRBV7-3 to TRBJ2-1; TCRdb indicates TRBD1, and absent DNA this call remains unverified. Germline values: CDR1 SGHTA, CDR2 FQGTGA. This CDR3 spans 16 amino acids. The CDR3 reads CASSLEPGTGMYHQFF.

The chain joins TRBV15 to TRBJ1-2. Germline CDR1 and CDR2: LNHNV and YYDKDF (reference sequence). The CDR3 extends over 15 amino acids. CDR3 sequence reads: CATSRRDSAQEGYTF. The full variable domain, completed using reference TRBV15 and TRBJ1-2, is DAMVIQNPRYQVTQFGKPVTLSCSQTLNHNVMYWYQQKSSQAPKLLFHYYDKDFNNEADTPDNFQSRRPNTSFCFLDIRSPGLGDTAMYLCATSRRDSAQEGYTFGSGTRLTVV.

V gene TRBV4-3 combines with J gene TRBJ2-1. Germline assignment: CDR1 LGHNA and CDR2 YSLEER. The CDR3 spans 16 residues. This CDR3 is CASSQFGPSSYNEQFF.

The CDR3 sequence is CASSFSRGDTQYF. The J gene is TRBJ2-3, the V gene TRBV5-1; TCRdb reports TRBD2, a call that lacks DNA to check it against. The CDR3 has 13 residues. Germline-derived CDR1 and CDR2 are SGHRS and YFSETQ.